The present TCR beta chain was sequenced within a study of T-cell reconstitution after alpha-beta-depleted transplantation in children. Regarding this clonotype: This may come from a read error, since a much larger clone is one base off.

The CDR3 spans 12 residues. Unique molecular identifiers were used in preparing the TCRbeta library. TCRdb called the PCR reads again in MiXCR, with one record for every CDR3 protein. The top ten hold about 4.9% of the sample, which has roughly 220,000 distinct CDR3 sequences, roughly a tenth seen once. The chain recombines TRBV12-3 or TRBV12-4 with TRBJ1-1; D possibly corresponds to TRBD1 (5 bases). Material: PBMCs from the stem cell graft donor, obtained from the stem cell graft. The clonotype was recovered from a human donor who donated a stem cell graft to a child with SCID. CDR3 DNA: TGTGCCAGCAGTTTGAGAAACTTAGGGGCTCTCTTT. This translates into CASSLRNLGALF.